This TCR beta chain was captured in a study of regulatory T cells in long-lasting Graves disease. This sample's time point: newly diagnosed GD, antithyroid drugs for less than 3 months. The authors made the TCR library using RNA they extracted from PBMCs. V lost 3 bases and J lost 6; bases outside the gene matches: 4. The CDR3 runs 15 residues. Germline V CDR1 and CDR2: SGHRS, YFSETQ. Both iRepertoire HTBI primers and Arm-PCR of CDR3 regions were used to build the TCR beta libraries. TCRdb reprocessed the multiplex PCR reads with MiXCR, giving one entry per CDR3 protein. The sample lists 400,000 to 450,000 distinct CDR3 sequences, over 15% seen once, with roughly 10% in the top ten. The sample was also linked to a second study, of T cells in Graves' hyperthyroidism and ophthalmopathy. In that study: Diagnoses used clinical symptoms, serum thyroxine and TRAb, thyroid ultrasound and orbital computed tomography.

V gene TRBV5-1 combines with J gene TRBJ2-2; TRBD2 agrees at 11 bases. The sequence was collected from a woman in her twenties or thirties with Graves disease. This sample comprised peripheral blood mononuclear cells (PBMCs), obtained at new diagnosis, from a patient treated with antithyroid drugs. The CDR3 sequence: CASSSRLAGPGELFF. DNA of the CDR3: TGCGCCAGCAGCTCCCGACTAGCGGGACCCGGGGAGCTGTTTTTT.